Listed here are 10 T cell receptor beta chains from one sample, sequenced in a study of identical twins. TCRdb itself ran the 5' RACE reads through MiXCR, one entry per CDR3 protein. The sample carries approximately 220,000 distinct CDR3 sequences, roughly a tenth recorded once. The material sequenced was memory (CD45RO+) T cells sorted from blood. Source of these receptors: a woman in her late teens or twenties in good health.

The chain joins TRBV3-1 to TRBJ2-7; D is ambiguous. The CDR3 extends over 13 amino acids. Trimming left V 4 bases short and J 3 bases short, with 10 bases between. Germline CDR1 LGHDT, CDR2 YNNKEL (reference sequence). The CDR3 spells CASSRNVYYEQYF. The CDR3 nucleotides are TGTGCCAGCAGCCGAAACGTTTACTACGAGCAGTACTTC.

Ten or more counts support this clonotype. This rearrangement joins TRBV29-1 to TRBJ1-1, with D unclear. The germline V and J ends were trimmed by 4 bases and 0 bases, with 15 bases remaining between them. Germline CDR1 is SQVTM and CDR2 is ANQGSEA. The CDR3 has 15 amino acids. The CDR3 loop reads CSVGAGWGMNTEAFF. The CDR3 DNA is TGCAGCGTTGGTGCAGGATGGGGAATGAACACTGAAGCTTTCTTT.

This clonotype was picked up a small number of times. The chain employs TRBV29-1 and TRBJ2-3; 13 nucleotides match TRBD2. The ends lost 3 bases at V and 7 bases at J; junction bases unmatched: 7. Germline values: CDR1 SQVTM, CDR2 ANQGSEA. The CDR3 is 15 residues long. This CDR3 reads CSVDGLAGAAYTQYF. The CDR3 bases are TGCAGCGTTGACGGACTAGCGGGAGCTGCGTATACGCAGTATTTT.

The chain combines TRBV20-1 with TRBJ2-5, with 7 bases that match TRBD1. This CDR3 has 15 residues. Germline V gene data show CDR1 as DFQATT and CDR2 as SNEGSKA (reference sequence). V dropped 0 bases and J dropped 5; count of bases not matched to a gene: 9. CDR3 residues: CSARDPNRGHETQYF. The CDR3 DNA sequence: TGCAGTGCTAGAGATCCAAACAGGGGACACGAGACCCAGTACTTC.

This clonotype was seen many times. The rearrangement uses TRBV7-8 and TRBJ2-3; perhaps D is TRBD1 or TRBD2 (5 bases each). Trimming removed 7 bases at V and 0 bases at J, with 14 bases between. The germline V gene has CDR1 SGHVS and CDR2 FQNEAQ. This CDR3 is built from 15 residues. This CDR3 is CASTGWGRSTDTQYF. The CDR3 DNA is TGTGCCAGCACCGGGTGGGGACGTAGCACAGATACGCAGTATTTT. The variable domain in full, with the rest retrieved from reference TRBV7-8 and TRBJ2-3, is GAGVSQSPRYKVAKRGQDVALRCDPISGHVSLFWYQQALGQGPEFLTYFQNEAQLDKSGLPSDRFFAERPEGSVSTLKIQRTQQEDSAVYLCASTGWGRSTDTQYFGPGTRLTVL.

V is TRBV20-1 and J is TRBJ2-3, with D perhaps matching TRBD2 (5 bases). The CDR3 loop spans 15 amino acids. Per the germline V gene, CDR1 is DFQATT and CDR2 is SNEGSKA (reference sequence). The V end lost 4 bases, the J end lost 4 bases, and 18 bases lay between the germline ends. The CDR3 nucleotides are TGCAGTGCTACTACCCCTAGCAGTGGGTCAGATACGCAGTATTTT. Encoded protein: CSATTPSSGSDTQYF.

This chain uses TRBV7-3 with TRBJ2-3; tentative D call: TRBD2 (5 bases). Germline V gene data show CDR1 as SGHTA and CDR2 as FQGTGA. The CDR3 runs to 13 residues. V was shortened by 4 bases and J by 5 bases, with 10 bases between the two germline ends. The CDR3 loop is CASSWTWKDTQYF. The CDR3 coding sequence is TGTGCCAGCAGCTGGACTTGGAAAGATACGCAGTATTTT.

The V gene is TRBV20-1, the J gene TRBJ2-3, with D maybe TRBD1 (6 bases). With 1 base removed from V and 0 bases from J, the gap between germline ends came to 11 bases. CDR1 DFQATT and CDR2 SNEGSKA come from the germline V gene (reference sequence). The CDR3 consists of 15 residues. CDR3 DNA sequence: TGCAGTGCTAGAGGCCCCGGACAGAGCACAGATACGCAGTATTTT. It specifies CSARGPGQSTDTQYF.

J is TRBJ2-1 and V is TRBV20-1; 8 bases line up with TRBD2. The germline gives CDR1 DFQATT, CDR2 SNEGSKA (reference sequence). J was trimmed by 3 bases and V by 5 bases; bases with no gene match: 3. This CDR3 spans 13 amino acids. Here the CDR3 DNA reads TGCAGTGCTCCCGGGACTAGCTACAATGAGCAGTTCTTC. The encoded protein is CSAPGTSYNEQFF.

This clonotype was seen a few times. The junction and the germline gene differ at one end; a read error may be behind it. The chain has TRBV5-1 and TRBJ2-1; tentatively, D is TRBD2 (6 bases). The CDR3 consists of 14 residues. The V gene's germline CDR1 is SGHRS and CDR2 YFSETQ. CDR3 sequence (DNA): TGCGCCAGCAGAAACCGGGAGCCGGGGAATGGGCAGTTCTTC. Translated, it gives CASRNREPGNGQFF.